Listed below are T cell receptor beta chains from one sample, sequenced in a study of T-cell memory formation after mild COVID-19. MiXCR, run by TCRdb on the 5' RACE reads, gives a single entry per CDR3 protein. The table shows approximately 290,000 distinct CDR3 sequences, with approximately 15% occurring only once. The sample comprised PBMCs or a T cell subset sorted from them (not recorded which). The receptors come from a man between 18 and 35 years old who had mild COVID-19 (a few samples of this study predate the infection). Cell type and time point are not known. Each CDR3 is given with its conserved first and last residue. The D gene is left open where the match is weak. Clone size, where shown, is once, few, many, or a class for clones that have expanded.

J | size | D | V | length | CDR3 | DNA
TRBJ1-5 | . | . | TRBV6-2/TRBV6-3 | 16 | CASSYSFQDGATPQHF | TGTGCCAGCAGTTACTCGTTTCAGGACGGGGCGACGCCCCAGCATTTT
TRBJ2-2 | many | . | TRBV6-4 | 14 | CASSATGPTGELFF | TGTGCCAGCAGTGCCACCGGGCCCACCGGGGAGCTGTTTTTT
TRBJ2-5 | . | TRBD1 | TRBV5-1 | 14 | CASSFQGARETQYF | TGCGCCAGCAGCTTTCAGGGGGCACGGGAGACCCAGTACTTC
TRBJ1-2 | few | . | TRBV6-5 | 14 | CASSYRAANYGYTF | TGTGCCAGCAGTTACCGTGCCGCTAACTATGGCTACACCTTC
TRBJ2-4 | . | . | TRBV3-1 | 15 | CASSQEGLHKNIQYF | TGTGCCAGCAGCCAAGAGGGACTTCACAAAAACATTCAGTACTTC
TRBJ2-3 | few | TRBD2 | TRBV10-3 | 15 | CAISGTSGGTDTQYF | TGTGCCATCAGTGGGACTAGCGGGGGGACAGATACGCAGTATTTT
TRBJ2-5 | . | TRBD1 | TRBV20-1 | 14 | CSHRTGPSQETQYF | TGCAGCCACCGGACAGGTCCCTCTCAAGAGACCCAGTACTTC
TRBJ2-3 | . | . | TRBV28 | 15 | CASSGARAPTDTQYF | TGTGCCAGCAGTGGAGCGCGGGCCCCCACAGATACGCAGTATTTT
TRBJ2-1 | many | . | TRBV7-9 | 12 | CASSLDHNEQFF | TGTGCCAGCAGCTTAGATCACAATGAGCAGTTCTTC
TRBJ1-1 | many | . | TRBV29-1 | 13 | CSVELGRGTEAFF | TGCAGCGTTGAACTAGGGCGCGGAACTGAAGCTTTCTTT
TRBJ1-1 | . | TRBD1 | TRBV20-1 | 16 | CSARGRDRARNTEAFF | TGCAGTGCTAGAGGCCGGGACAGGGCTCGGAACACTGAAGCTTTCTTT
TRBJ2-4 | many | . | TRBV5-4 | 15 | CASSLAGPAKNIQYF | TGTGCCAGCAGCTTGGCAGGGCCAGCCAAAAACATTCAGTACTTC
TRBJ2-3 | many | . | TRBV5-1 | 13 | CASSLDPTDTQYF | TGTGCCAGCAGCTTAGACCCCACAGATACGCAGTATTTT
TRBJ2-3 | many | . | TRBV6-5 | 12 | CASGDRRDTQYF | TGTGCCAGCGGGGACCGACGAGATACGCAGTATTTT
TRBJ2-7 | . | . | TRBV5-5 | 14 | CASTLLGRLHEQYF | TGTGCCAGCACCCTCCTCGGCAGGCTCCACGAGCAGTACTTC
TRBJ2-1 | . | . | TRBV28 | 11 | CASSLMREQFF | TGTGCCAGCAGTTTAATGCGTGAGCAGTTCTTC
TRBJ2-2 | many | . | TRBV27 | 14 | CASSLRSNTGELFF | TGTGCCAGCAGTCTTAGATCAAACACCGGGGAGCTGTTTTTT
TRBJ2-7 | . | . | TRBV4-1 | 13 | CASSQKQGYEQYF | TGCGCCAGCAGCCAGAAACAAGGCTACGAGCAGTACTTC
TRBJ1-4 | few | . | TRBV2 | 14 | CASNNRDKNEKLFF | TGTGCCAGCAATAACCGGGACAAAAATGAAAAACTGTTTTTT
TRBJ2-1 | few | . | TRBV9 | 16 | CASSTRLISSYNEQFF | TGTGCCAGCAGCACCAGACTGATAAGCTCCTACAATGAGCAGTTCTTC
TRBJ2-3 | . | . | TRBV7-2 | 12 | CASSSGQDTQYF | TGTGCCAGCAGCTCCGGACAAGATACGCAGTATTTT
TRBJ2-1 | . | . | TRBV29-1 | 15 | CSVEGPWAIDNEQFF | TGCAGCGTTGAAGGTCCGTGGGCTATAGACAATGAGCAGTTCTTC
TRBJ1-1 | few | . | TRBV23-1 | 14 | CASSQSLRLTEAFF | TGCGCCAGCAGTCAATCTCTTCGGTTGACTGAAGCTTTCTTT
TRBJ2-5 | many | . | TRBV5-6 | 12 | CASGGTVETQYF | TGTGCCAGCGGCGGGACGGTGGAGACCCAGTACTTC
TRBJ2-3 | . | TRBD1 | TRBV25-1 | 14 | CASSAQGSGDTQYF | TGTGCCAGCAGTGCACAGGGGTCTGGGGATACGCAGTATTTT
TRBJ2-1 | many | TRBD2 | TRBV5-1 | 15 | CASSLGLAGDNEQFF | TGCGCCAGCAGCTTGGGACTAGCGGGGGACAATGAGCAGTTCTTC
TRBJ2-3 | . | . | TRBV6-2/TRBV6-3 | 14 | CASSSWGGLDTQYF | TGTGCCAGCAGTTCGTGGGGGGGCCTAGATACGCAGTATTTT
TRBJ1-5 | few | . | TRBV15 | 15 | CATSIPTAPYQPQHF | TGTGCCACCAGCATCCCCACAGCCCCCTATCAGCCCCAGCATTTT
TRBJ1-6 | . | TRBD1 | TRBV5-4 | 15 | CASTKTGTVNSPLHF | TGTGCCAGCACTAAGACCGGGACAGTTAATTCACCCCTCCACTTT
TRBJ2-3 | . | . | TRBV4-3 | 16 | CASSQKPGLRTDTQYF | TGCGCCAGCAGCCAAAAACCGGGCCTAAGGACAGATACGCAGTATTTT
TRBJ2-5 | . | . | TRBV7-9 | 13 | CASSFELQETQYF | TGTGCCAGCAGCTTTGAGCTTCAAGAGACCCAGTACTTC
TRBJ2-2 | . | TRBD2 | TRBV20-1 | 17 | CSANTLAANSNTGELFF | TGCAGTGCTAACACCCTAGCGGCAAATTCGAACACCGGGGAGCTGTTTTTT
TRBJ2-5 | . | TRBD2 | TRBV29-1 | 15 | CSVEFSGDGQETQYF | TGCAGCGTTGAATTTAGCGGGGACGGCCAAGAGACCCAGTACTTC
TRBJ2-2 | few | . | TRBV6-6 | 12 | CASRVNTGELFF | TGTGCCAGCAGGGTGAACACCGGGGAGCTGTTTTTT
TRBJ1-1 | many | . | TRBV7-3 | 15 | CASSPPLAANTEAFF | TGTGCCAGCAGCCCCCCATTGGCGGCGAACACTGAAGCTTTCTTT
TRBJ1-5 | few | TRBD1 | TRBV12-3/TRBV12-4 | 14 | CASSPTGGPQPQHF | TGTGCCAGCAGCCCGACAGGGGGCCCTCAGCCCCAGCATTTT
TRBJ2-7 | many | TRBD1 | TRBV12-3/TRBV12-4 | 12 | CASSSTGFEQYF | TGTGCCAGCAGCTCGACAGGGTTCGAGCAGTACTTC
TRBJ1-3 | many | . | TRBV4-3 | 15 | CASSQARTAGNTIYF | TGCGCCAGCAGCCAAGCGCGGACGGCTGGAAACACCATATATTTT
TRBJ2-3 | . | . | TRBV4-3 | 14 | CASSQGVGTDTQYF | TGCGCCAGCAGCCAAGGAGTGGGCACAGATACGCAGTATTTT
TRBJ2-1 | few | . | TRBV9 | 15 | CASSERPSPHNEQFF | TGTGCCAGCAGCGAAAGGCCTAGCCCCCACAATGAGCAGTTCTTC
TRBJ2-1 | . | TRBD1 | TRBV5-1 | 16 | CASSRDREESYNEQFF | TGCGCCAGCAGCAGGGACAGGGAGGAATCCTACAATGAGCAGTTCTTC
TRBJ2-5 | . | TRBD2 | TRBV27 | 15 | CASSPPGLGRETQYF | TGTGCCAGCAGCCCCCCTGGACTAGGCCGTGAGACCCAGTACTTC
TRBJ2-1 | . | . | TRBV18 | 15 | CASSLGPGAMNEQFF | TGTGCCAGCTCACTTGGACCGGGAGCAATGAATGAGCAGTTCTTC
TRBJ1-4 | . | . | TRBV6-5 | 14 | CASGPDLINEKLFF | TGTGCCAGCGGACCGGATCTGATTAATGAAAAACTGTTTTTT
TRBJ2-3 | . | . | TRBV18 | 16 | CASSPPKLANTDTQYF | TGTGCCAGCTCACCACCTAAATTAGCGAACACAGATACGCAGTATTTT
TRBJ1-5 | few | . | TRBV15 | 14 | CATSREGSGQPQHF | TGTGCCACCAGCAGAGAAGGGTCAGGTCAGCCCCAGCATTTT
TRBJ1-2 | many | . | TRBV6-5 | 16 | CASSYSGQGSFYGYTF | TGTGCCAGCAGTTACTCGGGGCAGGGTAGTTTCTATGGCTACACCTTC
TRBJ1-1 | . | . | TRBV2 | 15 | CASFPGRGGSTEAFF | TGTGCCAGCTTCCCCGGTCGGGGGGGCAGTACTGAAGCTTTCTTT
TRBJ1-1 | few | . | TRBV6-1 | 15 | CASSRGGGMNTEAFF | TGTGCCAGCAGTCGGGGGGGAGGGATGAACACTGAAGCTTTCTTT
TRBJ2-5 | . | TRBD2 | TRBV4-1 | 16 | CASSQLGTSGQETQYF | TGCGCCAGCAGCCAGCTAGGGACTAGCGGGCAAGAGACCCAGTACTTC
TRBJ2-1 | many | . | TRBV12-3/TRBV12-4 | 15 | CASSPWGNRVNEQFF | TGTGCCAGCAGCCCTTGGGGCAATAGAGTAAATGAGCAGTTCTTC
TRBJ1-3 | . | TRBD1 | TRBV18 | 16 | CASSPTGAGSGNTIYF | TGTGCCAGCTCACCAACAGGGGCTGGATCTGGAAACACCATATATTTT
TRBJ1-2 | few | TRBD1 | TRBV12-3/TRBV12-4 | 13 | CASVGQGVYGYTF | TGTGCCAGCGTCGGACAGGGGGTCTATGGCTACACCTTC
TRBJ2-7 | few | TRBD1 | TRBV5-1 | 16 | CASSLVAVGRGREQYF | TGCGCCAGCAGCTTGGTTGCGGTCGGCAGGGGGCGCGAGCAGTACTTC
TRBJ1-1 | . | . | TRBV5-1 | 13 | CASSPGGAQKAFF | TGCGCCAGCAGCCCCGGAGGAGCTCAAAAAGCTTTCTTT
TRBJ2-2 | few | TRBD2 | TRBV11-1 | 14 | CASSSSGGPGELFF | TGTGCCAGCAGCTCGAGCGGGGGACCCGGGGAGCTGTTTTTT
TRBJ2-7 | few | . | TRBV7-8 | 13 | CASSLAVSYEQYF | TGTGCCAGCAGCTTAGCAGTATCCTACGAGCAGTACTTC